The 9 T cell receptor beta chains given below trace back to one sample, sequenced in a study of cytomegalovirus exposure and HLA in healthy donors. 13 Jbeta primers and 60 Vbeta primers were used for the PCR. This table comes from immunoSEQ multiplex PCR, and its TCRdb copy is limited to in-frame clones, with some not included. The table records 200,000 to 250,000 clones, over 65% of them present only once. What was sequenced was PBMCs. The origin of the receptors is a man aged 18 to 29 in good health and CMV-seronegative.

J is TRBJ1-1 and V is TRBV7-9, with 8 bases lining up with TRBD1. Trimming removed 4 bases from V and 5 bases from J; junction bases left unmatched: 3. The V gene's germline CDR1 is SEHNR and CDR2 FQNEAQ (reference sequence). CDR3 length: 13 amino acids. CDR3 DNA: TGTGCCAGCAGCTCCCAGGGGGCGACTGAAGCTTTCTTT. This sequence encodes CASSSQGATEAFF.

A few counts support this clone. A read error may account for a junction end that differs from germline. The genes are TRBV7-3 and TRBJ2-5; TRBD2 agrees at 8 bases. Per germline, CDR1 SGHTA and CDR2 FQGTGA. The CDR3 totals 15 residues. The CDR3 region has the DNA TGTGCCAGCAGCATAACTAGCGGACGGGGAGAGACCCAGTACTTC. Protein: CASSITSGRGETQYF.

This clone was picked up one time. The J gene is TRBJ2-4, the V gene TRBV6-1; 9 positions match TRBD1. Losses at the gene ends were 6 bases for V and 7 bases for J; bases not matched to a gene: 7. CDR3 length: 14 residues. The V gene's germline CDR1 is MNHNS and CDR2 SASEGT. CDR3 sequence: CASRDRGGGNIQYF. The CDR3 DNA follows: TGTGCCAGCAGGGACAGGGGTGGTGGTAACATTCAGTACTTC.

The V gene is TRBV9, the J gene TRBJ2-1; 7 positions match TRBD2. From germline, CDR1 is SGDLS and CDR2 YYNGEE. The length of the CDR3 is 18 residues. The V segment lost 3 bases and the J segment 4 bases; nucleotides outside the gene matches: 16. The CDR3 nucleotides read TGTGCCAGCAGCGCCCTGACTAGCTCAACGTCAAGGTACAATGAGCAGTTCTTC. It yields the protein CASSALTSSTSRYNEQFF. Looking up the rest from reference TRBV9 and TRBJ2-1 gives the full variable domain: DSGVTQTPKHLITATGQRVTLRCSPRSGDLSVYWYQQSLDQGLQFLIQYYNGEERAKGNILERFSAQQFPDLHSELNLSSLELGDSALYFCASSALTSSTSRYNEQFFGPGTRLTVL.

The rearrangement joins TRBV21-1 to TRBJ2-1; the listed D gene, TRBD2, was not tested against the DNA. TRBV21-1 is an annotated pseudogene. This CDR3 spans 17 amino acids. The chain's CDR3 is CASSKFGGPPSYNEQFF. Here the CDR3 DNA reads TGTGCCAGCAGCAAATTCGGAGGGCCCCCCTCCTACAATGAGCAGTTCTTC.

The chain carries TRBV7-9 and TRBJ2-1; no definite D call. V gave up 4 bases and J gave up 3 bases, with 10 bases separating them. CDR3 length: 14 residues. The germline CDR1 and CDR2 sequences are SEHNR and FQNEAQ (reference sequence). The CDR3 region is CASSSQSYYNEQFF. The CDR3 nucleotides are TGTGCCAGCAGCTCACAGTCATACTACAATGAGCAGTTCTTC.

The rearrangement joins TRBV19 to TRBJ2-6, with D perhaps TRBD2 (6 bases). V dropped 3 bases and J dropped 4 bases, with 10 bases sitting between them. CDR3 length equals 15 residues. Germline CDR1 LNHDA, CDR2 SQIVND (reference sequence). The CDR3 loop is CASSIGGSGANVLTF. The CDR3 DNA sequence: TGTGCCAGTAGTATCGGAGGGTCCGGGGCCAACGTCCTGACTTTC.

The CDR3 region has the DNA TGTGCCTGGAGTAGTGCGAAGACGCAGTATTTT. Translating it yields CAWSSAKTQYF. The gene calls are TRBV30 and TRBJ2-3; the D is unclear. Germline V lookup: CDR1 GTSNPN, CDR2 SVGIG (reference sequence). V lost 2 bases to trimming and J lost 9 bases, with 9 bases between them. The CDR3 is 11 residues long.

V gene TRBV27 combines with J gene TRBJ1-1; D possibly corresponds to TRBD1 (5 bases). CDR1 and CDR2 (germline): MNHEY, SMNVEV (reference sequence). The V and J ends lost 5 bases and 0 bases respectively, with 13 bases between them. The CDR3 spans 15 residues. In nucleotides, the CDR3 is TGTGCCAGCAGTAAATGGGAGGGGATGAACACTGAAGCTTTCTTT. Translating gives CASSKWEGMNTEAFF.